These T cell receptor beta chains were read from a single sample in a study of CD4 and CD8 cells across lung adenocarcinoma regions. TCRdb reprocessed the PCR reads via MiXCR and lists one record per CDR3 protein. In the table there are around 19,000 distinct CDR3 sequences, about 54% of which are singletons. The sequencing sample was made of CD8+ T cells from the center of a lung tumor. The receptors here all came from a female donor with lung adenocarcinoma. The CD4 and CD8 labels of this study may be unreliable. Both conserved end residues are part of each CDR3. The order of the fields is V gene, J gene, D gene, clone size, CDR3 DNA, CDR3 protein. The D gene is left open where the match is weak. Part of the rows lack a size; the others show once, few, many or a class for expanded clones.

TRBV10-1	TRBJ2-3	NA	NA	TGCGCCAGCAGGGGCCCAGGGGCTAGCGACACAGAGACGCAGTACTTT	CASRGPGASDTETQYF
TRBV10-3	TRBJ2-3	NA	NA	TGTGCGGGCATAGGGGGTCCAGGGGCAGAGACGCAGTATTTC	CAGIGGPGAETQYF
TRBV15	TRBJ2-5	NA	NA	TGTGCCACCAGCAGAGGGGCGGACGGGGAGACCCAGTACTTC	CATSRGADGETQYF
TRBV6-1	TRBJ2-5	TRBD1	once	TGTGCCAGCAGTGAAGCGCGAGGTAACAGGGGCCTAGCCCAAGAGACCCAGTACTTC	CASSEARGNRGLAQETQYF
TRBV27	TRBJ2-3	NA	NA	TGTGGCAGGGCCGGCGGGGGCAGAGACCCAGATACCCAGTATTTC	CGRAGGGRDPDTQYF
TRBV7-6	TRBJ2-3	NA	NA	TGTGCCAGCAGCTCAGCGTCAGATACGCAGTATTTT	CASSSASDTQYF
TRBV12-5	TRBJ2-2	NA	NA	TGTGCTAGTGGACCATTTACAGGGACGAACACCGGGGAGCTGTTTTTT	CASGPFTGTNTGELFF
TRBV27	TRBJ2-4	NA	NA	TGTGCCAGCGGGGGCCGTGTACAAGACATTCAGTACTTC	CASGGRVQDIQYF
TRBV27	TRBJ2-3	TRBD2	NA	TGTGCCAGCAGTACCGGGACTAGCGGGAGGGTTTTTGATACGCAGTATTTT	CASSTGTSGRVFDTQYF
TRBV6-1	TRBJ2-1	TRBD2	NA	TGTGCCAGCAGTGAGTTCGGACTAGCGGGAGTTGGTGAGCAGTTCTTC	CASSEFGLAGVGEQFF
TRBV4-1	TRBJ1-2	NA	few	TGCGCCAGCAGCCAAGATACAGGAGCTAACTATGGCTACACCTTC	CASSQDTGANYGYTF
TRBV6-5	TRBJ2-7	NA	NA	TGTGCCAGCAGTTACTTCGGACACTCCTTCGCTGAGCAGTACTTC	CASSYFGHSFAEQYF
TRBV27	TRBJ2-3	NA	NA	TGTGCCAGCAGTTCAGGTTGGGCGGTGGGGGCAGGGCCTGGCACAGATACGCAGTATTTT	CASSSGWAVGAGPGTDTQYF
TRBV2	TRBJ2-7	TRBD2	many	TGTGCCAGCCGGGAGGGGCTAGGGCCCTACGAGCAGTACTTC	CASREGLGPYEQYF
TRBV6-1	TRBJ2-7	TRBD1	many	TGTGCCAGCAGTCCAACGACAGGGGCGACCTACGAGCAGTACTTC	CASSPTTGATYEQYF
TRBV6-1	TRBJ2-3	NA	NA	TGTGCCAGCGGGAGTAACACAGATACGCAGTATTTT	CASGSNTDTQYF
TRBV10-2	TRBJ1-1	NA	once	TGCGCCAGCAGTGACGATTTAGCTAACACTGAAGCTTTCTTT	CASSDDLANTEAFF
TRBV6-1	TRBJ2-5	NA	NA	TGTGCCAGCAGCTCTACGAATTATGGTGAGACCCAGTACTTC	CASSSTNYGETQYF
TRBV30	TRBJ1-1	TRBD1	NA	TGTGCCTGGAATCGCAACAGGGGAGGAAACACTGAAGCTTTCTTT	CAWNRNRGGNTEAFF
TRBV6-1	TRBJ1-6	NA	NA	TGTGCCAGCAGTGAAACAGTAGCTGCTTCACCCCTCCACTTT	CASSETVAASPLHF
TRBV3-1	TRBJ2-3	TRBD1	few	TGTGCCAGCAGGCCTGGGACAGGGGAATTGACAGATACGCAGTATTTT	CASRPGTGELTDTQYF
TRBV11-2	TRBJ2-1	TRBD2	medium-sized	TGTGCCAGCAGCATGGCGGGAGAGGTTGAGCAGTTCTTC	CASSMAGEVEQFF
TRBV10-2	TRBJ2-3	TRBD2	NA	TGCGCGGGCAGCGGGGGCGGGGAGGGAGATACGCAGTATTTT	CAGSGGGEGDTQYF
TRBV6-1	TRBJ1-1	NA	many	TGTGCCAGCAGACAAAACACTGAAGCTTTCTTT	CASRQNTEAFF
TRBV27	TRBJ2-3	TRBD2	many	TGTGCCAGCAGTCGGAGCGTCCCTAGCGGGAGTTCAGATACGCAGTATTTT	CASSRSVPSGSSDTQYF
TRBV27	TRBJ2-7	NA	NA	TGTGCCAGCAGCTCCCACACAGATACGCAGTACTTC	CASSSHTDTQYF
TRBV27	TRBJ2-5	NA	NA	TGTGCGGGCGGTGCCCCAGAGACGCAGTATTTC	CAGGAPETQYF
TRBV27	TRBJ2-3	NA	once	TGTGCCGCGGGGCAGGGGGGCCGTGACCAAGAGACGCAGTACTTT	CAAGQGGRDQETQYF
TRBV10-3	TRBJ2-1	NA	few	TGTGCCATCAGTGAACGGGATATGGGCAATGAGCAGTTCTTC	CAISERDMGNEQFF
TRBV27	TRBJ2-2	TRBD2	few	TGTGCCAGCTCTTCCGGGACTAGGGTCGGGAACACCGGGGAGCTGTTTTTT	CASSSGTRVGNTGELFF
TRBV6-1	TRBJ2-3	TRBD1	NA	TGTGGCAGCAGGGGACAGTGGTCATCAGATACGCAGTATTTT	CGSRGQWSSDTQYF
TRBV7-6	TRBJ2-7	TRBD2	few	TGTGCCAGCAGCTTAGCCGGGGGGGCCGAGCAGTACTTC	CASSLAGGAEQYF
TRBV25-1	TRBJ2-3	TRBD1	NA	TGTGCCATACAGGGGGCTCGCACAGATACGCAGTATTTT	CAIQGARTDTQYF
TRBV10-1	TRBJ2-3	NA	NA	TGCGCCAGCAGAGGGGGATGTGACACAGAGACGCAGTATTTT	CASRGGCDTETQYF
TRBV6-1	TRBJ2-2	TRBD2	once	TGTGCCAGCAGGGGGGGGGGGTCGGGGGTCGACACCGGGGAGCTGTTTTTT	CASRGGGSGVDTGELFF
TRBV7-8	TRBJ2-4	TRBD2	NA	TGTGCCAGCAGCTTAAGGCTAGCGGATTCAGAGCAGTACTTC	CASSLRLADSEQYF
TRBV6-1	TRBJ2-3	NA	NA	TGTGCCAGCAGTCGCTTAGCGGTGAACACCGATACGCAGTATTTT	CASSRLAVNTDTQYF
TRBV3-1	TRBJ2-5	NA	few	TGTGCCAGCAGCTCACCGTCTGGGGGGCGAAAAGAGACCCAGTACTTC	CASSSPSGGRKETQYF
TRBV20-1	TRBJ2-3	NA	NA	TGCAGTGCTAGCGATTCTAGCGTCAGTTATGCAGATACGCAGTATTTT	CSASDSSVSYADTQYF
TRBV27	TRBJ2-1	NA	NA	TGTGCCAGCAGTTCGGTTGAGCAGTTCTTC	CASSSVEQFF
TRBV6-1	TRBJ2-1	NA	NA	TGTGCCAGCAGTCAGGGAATCGGATATGAGCAGTTCTTC	CASSQGIGYEQFF
TRBV6-1	TRBJ2-5	TRBD2	NA	TGTGCCAGCAAAAGCGGGAGCTACAATGAGCAGTACTTC	CASKSGSYNEQYF
TRBV29-1	TRBJ2-1	NA	NA	TGCAGCGTTGTGAACCCACCGCGGGTCAATGAGCAGTTCTTC	CSVVNPPRVNEQFF
TRBV25-1	TRBJ2-7	NA	NA	TGTGCCAGCAGGGGTCGACAAACCTACGAGCAGTACTTC	CASRGRQTYEQYF
TRBV4-1	TRBJ2-1	TRBD2	once	TGCGCCAGCAGCCTCCACACTAGCGGGGGCTCCTACAATGAGCAGTTCTTC	CASSLHTSGGSYNEQFF
TRBV6-1	TRBJ2-6	NA	NA	TGTGCCAGCAGCCAATTAAACTCTGGGGCCAACGTCCTGACTTTC	CASSQLNSGANVLTF
TRBV6-1	TRBJ2-4	TRBD2	NA	TGTGGCAGCGGGGGTGGGAGCGGAAACAAAAACACCCAGTACTTC	CGSGGGSGNKNTQYF